What follows are 31 T cell receptor beta chains derived from one specimen sequenced in a study of patients and donors after allogeneic stem cell transplantation. TCRdb re-analysed the RT-PCR reads in MiXCR, keeping a single row per CDR3 protein. The data show roughly 200,000 distinct CDR3 sequences, approximately 41% seen once. Sequencing input: blood, either unsorted or a sorted T cell fraction (not recorded which). Source of these receptors: a human donor who was either an allogeneic HSCT recipient or a stem cell or donor lymphocyte infusion donor (not recorded which). It is not recorded whose cells these are; they may come from a transplant donor.

This clonotype was detected only once. The rearrangement uses TRBV15 and TRBJ2-1; 9 nucleotides agree with TRBD2. CDR3 size: 19 residues. V shed 0 bases, J shed 5 bases, and the junction held 14 bases outside the gene matches. CDR1 is LNHNV, CDR2 YYDKDF, per germline (reference sequence). The CDR3 bases are TGTGCCACCAGCAGAGATGGGCTCTCGAGACTAGCGGTAGACAATGAGCAGTTCTTC. Translated, it gives CATSRDGLSRLAVDNEQFF. The full variable domain, its missing parts supplied by reference TRBV15 and TRBJ2-1, is DAMVIQNPRYQVTQFGKPVTLSCSQTLNHNVMYWYQQKSSQAPKLLFHYYDKDFNNEADTPDNFQSRRPNTSFCFLDIRSPGLGDTAMYLCATSRDGLSRLAVDNEQFFGPGTRLTVL.

The V call is TRBV15, the J call TRBJ1-1; maybe TRBD1 (6 bases). The CDR3 covers 14 residues. Germline CDR1 is LNHNV and CDR2 is YYDKDF (reference sequence). Trimming stripped 0 bases from V and 6 bases from J, with 11 bases between. For the CDR3, the DNA is TGTGCCACCAGCAGAGACTATGGGGGCGCTGAAGCTTTCTTT. It translates to CATSRDYGGAEAFF. The variable domain in full, with the rest retrieved from reference TRBV15 and TRBJ1-1, is DAMVIQNPRYQVTQFGKPVTLSCSQTLNHNVMYWYQQKSSQAPKLLFHYYDKDFNNEADTPDNFQSRRPNTSFCFLDIRSPGLGDTAMYLCATSRDYGGAEAFFGQGTRLTVV.

In the case of this clonotype: A junction boundary mismatches the germline segment, possibly from a read error. CDR3 sequence reads: CASRLQGSGNAEAFF. In DNA form, the CDR3 reads TGTGCCAGCAGACTACAGGGTTCGGGGAACGCTGAAGCTTTCTTT. The chain couples TRBV6-5 to TRBJ1-1; D is perhaps TRBD1 (6 bases). The CDR3 has 15 residues. CDR1 and CDR2 (germline): MNHEY, SVGAGI.

This clonotype came up many times. The chain combines TRBV10-3 with TRBJ1-5; 9 bases align to TRBD1. Trimming took 3 bases from V and 1 from J; bases not matched to a gene: 4. From germline, CDR1 is ENHRY and CDR2 SYGVKD. The CDR3 contains 16 residues. The CDR3 DNA reads TGTGCCATCAGTGACGGGACAGGGCCAAGCAATCAGCCCCAGCATTTT. Protein sequence: CAISDGTGPSNQPQHF.

This clonotype was found a few times. This chain links TRBV7-2 with TRBJ1-3; D is undetermined. Trimming left V 6 bases short and J 4 bases short, with 4 bases between. Germline lookup yields CDR1 SGHTA and CDR2 FQGNSA. The CDR3 totals 11 residues. CDR3 coding DNA: TGTGCCAGCAGGGACGGAAACACCATATATTTT. Translating gives CASRDGNTIYF.

This clonotype was found a few times. Compared with germline, one end of the junction differs, possibly owing to a read error. The gene calls are TRBV7-9 and TRBJ1-4; no clear D gene. The V gene's germline CDR1 is SEHNR and CDR2 FQNEAQ (reference sequence). The CDR3 spans 13 residues. The CDR3 DNA reads as TGTGCCAGCAGCTTAGCTGCGGCGGGCATGTTGATTTTT. It codes for CASSLAAAGMLIF.

J is TRBJ2-2 and V is TRBV10-3, with TRBD2 identical over 11 bases. Losses at the gene ends were 10 bases for V and 5 bases for J; bases not matched to a gene: 15. In germline, CDR1 is ENHRY, CDR2 SYGVKD. This CDR3 region has 17 residues. The CDR3 coding sequence is TGTGCCACCGAAGTGGGACTAGCGGAGGGGAGGACCGGGGAGCTGTTTTTT. Translation gives CATEVGLAEGRTGELFF.

The genes are TRBV3-1 and TRBJ2-3, with 9 bases identical to TRBD2. Losses at the gene ends were 4 bases for V and 1 base for J; bases not matched to a gene: 9. There are 17 residues in the CDR3. The germline V gene has CDR1 LGHDT and CDR2 YNNKEL (reference sequence). CDR3 loop: CASSPWLRLAGTDTQYF. The CDR3 nucleotides read TGTGCCAGCAGCCCTTGGCTTCGACTAGCGGGCACAGATACGCAGTATTTT.

This clonotype was counted between two and nine times. CDR3 in amino acids: CASSDSVATNEKLFF. The CDR3 DNA sequence: TGTGCCAGCAGTGATTCGGTTGCAACTAATGAAAAACTGTTTTTT. This chain links TRBV2 with TRBJ1-4, with unresolved D. Germline CDR1 and CDR2: SNHLY and FYNNEI. This CDR3 is 15 amino acids long. The V and J ends lost 3 bases and 0 bases respectively, with 8 bases between them.

The V and J genes are TRBV2 and TRBJ1-1; a weak D match, TRBD1 (6 bases). The CDR3 has 14 residues. V shed 0 bases and J shed 4 bases, with 9 bases lying between them. Germline loops: CDR1 SNHLY, CDR2 FYNNEI. Here the CDR3 DNA reads TGTGCCAGCAGTGAAGCAGGGGGGAGCACTGAAGCTTTCTTT. Translating it yields CASSEAGGSTEAFF.

The V gene is TRBV7-9, the J gene TRBJ2-1; 9 positions agree with TRBD2. The CDR3 spans 17 residues. Germline V gene data show CDR1 as SEHNR and CDR2 as FQNEAQ (reference sequence). With 1 base clipped from V and 10 bases from J, the junction kept 14 bases outside the gene matches. The CDR3 is CASSLGSAGGKLQEQFF. CDR3 coding DNA: TGTGCCAGCAGCTTAGGGTCGGCGGGAGGGAAACTGCAGGAGCAGTTCTTC.

The chain recombines TRBV20-1 with TRBJ2-7; 10 nucleotides align to TRBD2. CDR3 length: 15 residues. Germline values: CDR1 DFQATT, CDR2 SNEGSKA (reference sequence). With V trimmed by 0 bases and J by 2 bases, 4 bases remained unmatched. The CDR3, as DNA: TGCAGTGCTAGAGATCCCCTAGCGGGAGCCTACGAGCAGTACTTC. Its translation is CSARDPLAGAYEQYF.

In this sample, this clonotype turned up a few times. This chain uses TRBV12-3 or TRBV12-4 with TRBJ2-3, with D possibly being TRBD2 (5 bases). The V end was cut by 8 bases, the J end by 9 bases, with 9 bases between. The CDR3 runs to 10 residues. CDR3 residues: CASGLRTQYF. CDR3 DNA sequence: TGTGCCAGCGGACTCCGGACGCAGTATTTT.

The sample holds a few counts of this clonotype. V gene TRBV10-3 combines with J gene TRBJ1-3, with D hard to call. This CDR3 has 13 residues. The V gene lost 3 bases and the J gene lost 0 bases, with 3 bases spanning the gap. Germline lookup yields CDR1 ENHRY and CDR2 SYGVKD. The CDR3 coding sequence is TGTGCCATCAGTGACAACTCTGGAAACACCATATATTTT. Its protein is CAISDNSGNTIYF.

This clonotype was observed a few times. The chain couples TRBV15 to TRBJ1-5; TRBD1 aligns across 8 bases. V trimming: 8 bases; J trimming: 0 bases; junction bases outside the gene matches: 6. There are 15 residues in the CDR3. Germline V gives CDR1 LNHNV, CDR2 YYDKDF (reference sequence). The CDR3 nucleotides are TGTGCCACCGGGACAGGCTTCCATAGCAATCAGCCCCAGCATTTT. Translated: CATGTGFHSNQPQHF. Together with reference TRBV15 and TRBJ1-5, the CDR3 gives the full variable domain: DAMVIQNPRYQVTQFGKPVTLSCSQTLNHNVMYWYQQKSSQAPKLLFHYYDKDFNNEADTPDNFQSRRPNTSFCFLDIRSPGLGDTAMYLCATGTGFHSNQPQHFGDGTRLSIL.

DNA for the CDR3: TGTGCCAGCATTCCCAGGACTAGCGGAACCTACGAGCAGTACTTC. It encodes CASIPRTSGTYEQYF. The gene calls are TRBV6-6 and TRBJ2-7; 10 bases match TRBD2. The CDR3 consists of 15 residues. Germline lookup yields CDR1 MNHNY and CDR2 SVGAGI (reference sequence). Unmatched junction bases numbered 8, after V lost 7 bases and J lost 2 bases.

V usage is TRBV12-3 or TRBV12-4 and J usage is TRBJ2-1, with D perhaps being TRBD1 or TRBD2 (5 bases each). Between the trimmed V and J ends, which lost 3 bases and 6 bases, there was a span of 12 bases. The CDR3 is 14 residues long. CDR3 sequence reads: CASSLSGTGNEQFF. The CDR3 DNA reads TGTGCCAGCAGTTTGTCCGGGACCGGCAATGAGCAGTTCTTC.

This clonotype was observed a handful of times. CDR3 protein: CSANHRVGGSNQPQHF. CDR3 nucleotide sequence: TGCAGCGCGAACCACAGGGTAGGGGGGAGCAATCAGCCCCAGCATTTT. The genes are TRBV29-1 and TRBJ1-5; D may be TRBD1 (6 bases). Germline CDR1 reads SQVTM; CDR2 reads ANQGSEA. V lost 7 bases to trimming and J lost 1 base, with 20 bases between them. The CDR3 contains 16 residues.

The chain uses TRBV29-1 and TRBJ1-1, with TRBD1 as a possible D gene (5 bases). Trimming shortened V by 6 bases and J by 4 bases, and 9 bases separated the two germline ends. The germline CDR1 and CDR2 sequences are SQVTM and ANQGSEA. This CDR3 has 11 residues. The CDR3 region is CSVGEGTEAFF. The CDR3 bases are TGCAGCGTAGGGGAGGGCACTGAAGCTTTCTTT.

The chain links TRBV30 to TRBJ1-5; D remains ambiguous. This CDR3 contains 15 residues. Germline lookup yields CDR1 GTSNPN and CDR2 SVGIG (reference sequence). The V and J ends lost 0 bases and 0 bases respectively, with 9 bases between them. The CDR3 nucleotides read TGTGCCTGGAGTGTGGGAGTTAATAGCAATCAGCCCCAGCATTTT. It is translated as CAWSVGVNSNQPQHF.

The V call is TRBV12-3 or TRBV12-4, the J call TRBJ2-1; 7 bases line up with TRBD1. This CDR3 region has 12 residues. Germline trimming cut 8 bases from V and 8 bases from J; bases unmatched to any gene: 6. CDR3: CASREGAHEQFF. Here the CDR3 DNA reads TGTGCCAGCCGTGAGGGGGCGCATGAGCAGTTCTTC.

The rearrangement links TRBV20-1 to TRBJ2-1; TRBD2 matches at 9 bases. From germline, CDR1 is DFQATT and CDR2 SNEGSKA (reference sequence). The CDR3 is made up of 16 amino acids. Losses at the gene ends were 3 bases for V and 4 bases for J; bases not matched to a gene: 10. CDR3 amino acids: CSASPGLAESYNEQFF. The DNA for the CDR3 is TGCAGTGCTAGTCCGGGACTAGCCGAAAGTTACAATGAGCAGTTCTTC.

The chain couples TRBV29-1 to TRBJ2-1, with 11 bases lining up with TRBD2. V was clipped by 4 bases and J by 10 bases; unmatched bases: 9. Germline CDR1 is SQVTM and CDR2 is ANQGSEA. The CDR3 length is 14 residues. In DNA, the CDR3 is TGCAGCGTTGTGCTTAGCGGGAGGGTTCGGGAGCAGTTCTTC. It translates to CSVVLSGRVREQFF.

V and J are TRBV29-1 and TRBJ2-7; TRBD1 agrees at 11 bases. Looked up from germline, CDR1 is SQVTM and CDR2 is ANQGSEA. CDR3 length: 14 residues. V shed 7 bases and J 4 bases; nucleotides not matched to a gene: 9. CDR3 amino acids: CSALGQGARYEQYF. CDR3 coding DNA: TGCAGCGCTCTCGGACAGGGGGCGCGTTACGAGCAGTACTTC.

Only a few counts were recorded for this clonotype. The chain is built from TRBV3-1 and TRBJ1-2; D gene ambiguous. The CDR3 spans 14 residues. Trimming shortened V by 0 bases and J by 8 bases, and 13 bases separated the two germline ends. CDR1 LGHDT and CDR2 YNNKEL come from the germline V gene (reference sequence). The CDR3 sequence is CASSQDNWGGGYTF. The CDR3 region has the DNA TGTGCCAGCAGCCAAGATAATTGGGGTGGCGGCTACACCTTC.

This chain joins TRBV9 and TRBJ1-4, with a possible D match to TRBD1 (5 bases). V shed 4 bases and J shed 7 bases, with 14 bases lying between them. Germline V gives CDR1 SGDLS, CDR2 YYNGEE. This CDR3 contains 14 residues. CDR3 loop: CASSPRRGGEKLFF. The DNA for the CDR3 is TGTGCCAGCAGCCCAAGGAGGGGTGGTGAAAAACTGTTTTTT.

The V gene is TRBV12-3 or TRBV12-4, the J gene TRBJ2-1; D gene unclear. V was shortened by 2 bases and J by 6 bases, with 5 bases between the two germline ends. The CDR3 has 12 residues. Here the CDR3 DNA reads TGTGCCAGCAGTTTAAAATTCAATGAGCAGTTCTTC. This sequence encodes CASSLKFNEQFF.

The rearrangement joins TRBV6-5 to TRBJ2-2; 8 bases are shared with TRBD2. After removal of 0 bases from V and 0 bases from J, the junction contained 3 bases not matched to a gene. CDR3 length: 17 amino acids. The germline gives CDR1 MNHEY, CDR2 SVGAGI. As DNA, the CDR3 is TGTGCCAGCAGTTACTCGCTAGCGGGTCCGAACACCGGGGAGCTGTTTTTT. This translates into CASSYSLAGPNTGELFF.

This sequence joins TRBV5-5 and TRBJ2-1; D could derive from TRBD1 or TRBD2 (5 bases each). The CDR3 contains 17 residues. Germline V lookup: CDR1 SGHKS, CDR2 YYEKEE (reference sequence). Trimming left V 6 bases short and J 1 base short, with 20 bases between. The CDR3 reads CASTIISGTSSYNEQFF. The CDR3 DNA is TGTGCCAGCACCATTATTTCCGGGACCAGTTCCTACAATGAGCAGTTCTTC.

This clonotype was recorded many times. The junction does not match germline at one end; this may be a read error. The gene calls are TRBV7-7 and TRBJ1-1; D is undetermined. The CDR3 has 11 residues. Germline CDR1 reads SSHAT; CDR2 reads FNYEAQ (reference sequence). CDR3: CASSLAGEAFF. The CDR3 region has the DNA TGTGCTAGCAGCTTAGCAGGAGAAGCTTTCTTT.

V gene TRBV4-3 combines with J gene TRBJ2-2; D is ambiguous. CDR1 and CDR2 from the germline V gene are LGHNA and YSLEER. This CDR3 has 14 amino acids. Deletions cut 0 bases from V and 2 bases from J, with 4 bases between. The CDR3 loop reads CASSQELNTGELFF. The CDR3 bases are TGCGCCAGCAGCCAAGAACTAAACACCGGGGAGCTGTTTTTT.